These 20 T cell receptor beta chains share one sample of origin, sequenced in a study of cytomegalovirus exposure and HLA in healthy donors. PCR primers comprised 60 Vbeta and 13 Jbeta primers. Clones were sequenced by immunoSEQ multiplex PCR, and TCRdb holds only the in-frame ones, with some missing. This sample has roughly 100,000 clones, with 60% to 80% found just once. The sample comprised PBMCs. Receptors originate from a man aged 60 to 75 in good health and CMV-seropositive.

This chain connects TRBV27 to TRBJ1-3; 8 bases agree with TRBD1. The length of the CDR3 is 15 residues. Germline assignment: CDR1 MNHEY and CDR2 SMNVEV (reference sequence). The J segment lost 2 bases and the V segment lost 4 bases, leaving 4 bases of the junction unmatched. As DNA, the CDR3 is TGTGCCAGCAGTTCCCCGGACAGGGCTGGAAACACCATATATTTT. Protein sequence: CASSSPDRAGNTIYF.

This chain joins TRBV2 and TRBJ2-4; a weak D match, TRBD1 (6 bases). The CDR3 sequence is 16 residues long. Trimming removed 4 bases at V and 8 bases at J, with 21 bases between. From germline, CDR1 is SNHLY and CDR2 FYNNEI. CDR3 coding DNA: TGTGCCAGCAGTGCCCTTCCTACAGGGCCCGGAGACATTCAGTACTTC. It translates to CASSALPTGPGDIQYF.

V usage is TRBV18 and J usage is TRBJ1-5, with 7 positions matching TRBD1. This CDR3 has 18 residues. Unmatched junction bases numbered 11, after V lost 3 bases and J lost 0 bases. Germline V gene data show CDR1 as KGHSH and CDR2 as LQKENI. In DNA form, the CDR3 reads TGTGCCAGCTCACCCCAATCGGGACAGACAAATAGCAATCAGCCCCAGCATTTT. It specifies CASSPQSGQTNSNQPQHF.

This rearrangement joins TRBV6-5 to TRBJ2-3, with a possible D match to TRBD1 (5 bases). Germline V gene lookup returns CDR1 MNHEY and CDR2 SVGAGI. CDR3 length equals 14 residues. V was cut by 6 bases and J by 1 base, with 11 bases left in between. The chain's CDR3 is CASRPLGGTDTQYF. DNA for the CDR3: TGTGCCAGCAGACCCTTAGGGGGCACAGATACGCAGTATTTT.

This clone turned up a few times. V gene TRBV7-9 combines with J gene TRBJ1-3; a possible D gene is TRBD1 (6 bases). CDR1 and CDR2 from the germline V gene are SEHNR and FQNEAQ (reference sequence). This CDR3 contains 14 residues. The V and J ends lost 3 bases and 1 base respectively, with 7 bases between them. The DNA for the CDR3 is TGTGCCAGCAGCTTCGGACAGTCTGGAAACACCATATATTTT. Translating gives CASSFGQSGNTIYF. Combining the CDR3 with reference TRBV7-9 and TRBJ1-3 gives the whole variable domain DTGVSQNPRHKITKRGQNVTFRCDPISEHNRLYWYRQTLGQGPEFLTYFQNEAQLEKSRLLSDRFSAERPKGSFSTLEIQRTEQGDSAMYLCASSFGQSGNTIYFGEGSWLTVV.

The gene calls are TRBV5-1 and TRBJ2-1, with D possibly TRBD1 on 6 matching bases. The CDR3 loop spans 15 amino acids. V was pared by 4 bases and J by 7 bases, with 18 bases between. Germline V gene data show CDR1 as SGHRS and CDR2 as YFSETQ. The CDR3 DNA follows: TGCGCCAGCAGCCTCCTAACAGGGCCGGGAAATGAGCAGTTCTTC. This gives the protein CASSLLTGPGNEQFF.

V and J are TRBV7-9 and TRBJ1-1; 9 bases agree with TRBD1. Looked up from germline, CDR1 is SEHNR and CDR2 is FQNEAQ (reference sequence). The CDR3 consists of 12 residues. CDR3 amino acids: CSGQGMETEAFF. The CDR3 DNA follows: TGTTCCGGACAGGGGATGGAAACTGAAGCTTTCTTT.

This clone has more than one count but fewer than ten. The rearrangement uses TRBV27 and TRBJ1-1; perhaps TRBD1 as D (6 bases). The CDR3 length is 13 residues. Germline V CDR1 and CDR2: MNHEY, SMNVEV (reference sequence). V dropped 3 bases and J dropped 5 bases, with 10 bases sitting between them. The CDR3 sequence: CASSLGAGTEAFF. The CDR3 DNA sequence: TGTGCCAGCAGTTTGGGGGCAGGTACTGAAGCTTTCTTT.

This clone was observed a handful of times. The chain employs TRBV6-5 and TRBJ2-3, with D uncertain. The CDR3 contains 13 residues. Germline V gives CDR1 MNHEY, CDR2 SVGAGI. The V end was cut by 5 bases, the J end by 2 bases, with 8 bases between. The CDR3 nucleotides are TGTGCCAGCAGTGTCGACATCACAGATACGCAGTATTTT. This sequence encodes CASSVDITDTQYF.

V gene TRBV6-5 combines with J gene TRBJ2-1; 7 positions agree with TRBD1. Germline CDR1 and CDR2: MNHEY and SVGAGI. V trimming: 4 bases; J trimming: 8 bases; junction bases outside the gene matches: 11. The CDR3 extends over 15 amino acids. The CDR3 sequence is CASSSRDRDLDEQFF. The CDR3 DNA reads TGTGCCAGCAGTTCCCGCGACAGGGATTTGGATGAGCAGTTCTTC.

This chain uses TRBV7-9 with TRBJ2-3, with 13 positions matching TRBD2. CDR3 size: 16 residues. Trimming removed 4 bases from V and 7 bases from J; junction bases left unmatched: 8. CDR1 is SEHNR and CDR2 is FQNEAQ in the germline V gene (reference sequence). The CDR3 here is CASSSTGLAGPYTQYF. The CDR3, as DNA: TGTGCCAGCAGCTCGACGGGACTAGCGGGGCCGTATACGCAGTATTTT.

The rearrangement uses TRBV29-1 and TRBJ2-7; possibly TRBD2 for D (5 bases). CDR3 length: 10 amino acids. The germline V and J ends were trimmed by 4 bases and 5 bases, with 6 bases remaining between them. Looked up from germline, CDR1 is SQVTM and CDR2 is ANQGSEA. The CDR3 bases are TGCAGCGTTGGAGGGAACGAGCAGTACTTC. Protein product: CSVGGNEQYF.

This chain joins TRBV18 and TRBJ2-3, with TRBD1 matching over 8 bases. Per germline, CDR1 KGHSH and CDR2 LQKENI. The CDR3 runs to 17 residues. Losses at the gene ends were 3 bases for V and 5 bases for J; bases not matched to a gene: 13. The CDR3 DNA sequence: TGTGCCAGCTCACCCCCTACAGGGGGTGACGGTGGAGATACGCAGTATTTT. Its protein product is CASSPPTGGDGGDTQYF.

The CDR3 here is CASSFWGENTEAFF. The DNA of the CDR3 is TGTGCCAGCAGCTTTTGGGGGGAGAACACTGAAGCTTTCTTT. The chain employs TRBV7-9 and TRBJ1-1; D may be TRBD1 (5 bases). The CDR3 length is 14 residues. The germline CDR1 and CDR2 sequences are SEHNR and FQNEAQ (reference sequence). Trimming took off 3 bases at V and 1 base at J, with 9 bases between the two ends.

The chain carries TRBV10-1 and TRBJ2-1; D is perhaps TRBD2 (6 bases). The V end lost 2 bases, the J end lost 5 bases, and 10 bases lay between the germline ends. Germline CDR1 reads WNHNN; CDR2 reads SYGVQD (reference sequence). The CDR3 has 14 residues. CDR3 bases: TGCGCCAGCAGTGAGGCACTAGCCCACAATGAGCAGTTCTTC. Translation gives CASSEALAHNEQFF.

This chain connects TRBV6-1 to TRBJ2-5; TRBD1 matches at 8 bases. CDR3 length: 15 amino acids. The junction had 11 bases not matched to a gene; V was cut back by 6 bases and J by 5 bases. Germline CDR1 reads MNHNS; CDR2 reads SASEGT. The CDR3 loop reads CASRTTGQGRETQYF. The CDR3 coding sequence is TGTGCCAGCAGGACGACAGGACAGGGAAGGGAGACCCAGTACTTC.

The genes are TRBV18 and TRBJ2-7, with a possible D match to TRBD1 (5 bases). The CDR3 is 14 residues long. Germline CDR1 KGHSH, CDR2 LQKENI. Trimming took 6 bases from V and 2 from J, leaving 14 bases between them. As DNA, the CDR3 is TGTGCCAGCTCTGACCCAGGGAAACCCTACGAGCAGTACTTC. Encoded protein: CASSDPGKPYEQYF. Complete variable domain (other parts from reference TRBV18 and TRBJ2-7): NAGVMQNPRHLVRRRGQEARLRCSPMKGHSHVYWYRQLPEEGLKFMVYLQKENIIDESGMPKERFSAEFPKEGPSILRIQQVVRGDSAAYFCASSDPGKPYEQYFGPGTRLTVT.

The CDR3 DNA reads as TGTGCCACCAGCAGAGATTCATTTCGGGGGGGTCTCTACGAGCAGTACTTC. Protein product: CATSRDSFRGGLYEQYF. V usage is TRBV15 and J usage is TRBJ2-7; TRBD2 aligns across 8 bases. This CDR3 spans 17 amino acids. Unmatched junction bases numbered 10, after V lost 0 bases and J lost 3 bases. Germline V gene data show CDR1 as LNHNV and CDR2 as YYDKDF (reference sequence).

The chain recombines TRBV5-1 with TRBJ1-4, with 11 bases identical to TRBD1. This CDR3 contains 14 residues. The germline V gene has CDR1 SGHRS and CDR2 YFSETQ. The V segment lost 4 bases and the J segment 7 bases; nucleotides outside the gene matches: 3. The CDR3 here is CASSLGQGAEKLFF. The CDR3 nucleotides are TGCGCCAGCAGCCTAGGACAGGGGGCTGAAAAACTGTTTTTT. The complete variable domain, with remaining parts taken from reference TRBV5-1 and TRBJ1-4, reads KAGVTQTPRYLIKTRGQQVTLSCSPISGHRSVSWYQQTPGQGLQFLFEYFSETQRNKGNFPGRFSGRQFSNSRSEMNVSTLELGDSALYLCASSLGQGAEKLFFGSGTQLSVL.

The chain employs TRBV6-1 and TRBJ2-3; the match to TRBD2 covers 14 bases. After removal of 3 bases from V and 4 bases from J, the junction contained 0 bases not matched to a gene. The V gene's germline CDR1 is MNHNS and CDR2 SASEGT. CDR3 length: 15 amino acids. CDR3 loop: CASSEGLAGADTQYF. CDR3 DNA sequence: TGTGCCAGCAGTGAGGGACTAGCGGGGGCAGATACGCAGTATTTT.